These T cell receptor beta chains were read from a single sample in a study of neurological immune-mediated disorders. TCRdb processed the 5' RACE reads anew with MiXCR; each CDR3 protein has one entry. The top ten hold 1.5% to 2% of the sample, which has 77,000 or so distinct CDR3 sequences, around 9.9% seen once. The sample taken for sequencing was PBMCs. Receptors were obtained from a man aged 45-65 years in good health. Each CDR3 is given with its conserved first and last residue. The order of the fields is CDR3 length, clone size, D gene, J gene, V gene, CDR3 protein, CDR3 DNA. The D gene is left open where the match is weak. Not every row has a clone size; where given, it reads once, few, many or a size class.

CDR3 length: 19; clone size: many; D gene: TRBD2; J gene: TRBJ2-1; V gene: TRBV7-9; CDR3 protein: CASSAGTSGPSSSYNEQFF; CDR3 DNA: TGTGCCAGCAGCGCAGGGACTAGCGGCCCTTCGAGCTCCTACAATGAGCAGTTCTTC
CDR3 length: 14; clone size: many; D gene: -; J gene: TRBJ2-1; V gene: TRBV20-1; CDR3 protein: CSASLASALDEQFF; CDR3 DNA: TGCAGTGCTAGCCTGGCTAGCGCCCTCGATGAGCAGTTCTTC
CDR3 length: 12; clone size: many; D gene: -; J gene: TRBJ1-2; V gene: TRBV7-9; CDR3 protein: CASSLDGSFFTF; CDR3 DNA: TGTGCCAGCAGCTTAGACGGCAGTTTCTTTACCTTC
CDR3 length: 15; clone size: many; D gene: -; J gene: TRBJ2-7; V gene: TRBV5-1; CDR3 protein: CASSLVPGAIYEQYF; CDR3 DNA: TGCGCCAGCAGCTTGGTCCCAGGGGCTATCTACGAGCAGTACTTC
CDR3 length: 14; clone size: many; D gene: -; J gene: TRBJ2-2; V gene: TRBV5-1; CDR3 protein: CASSGPGQAGELFF; CDR3 DNA: TGCGCCAGCAGCGGGCCGGGGCAGGCCGGGGAGCTGTTTTTT
CDR3 length: 16; clone size: many; D gene: -; J gene: TRBJ2-1; V gene: TRBV5-5; CDR3 protein: CASSLRPGSQGDEQFF; CDR3 DNA: TGTGCCAGCAGCTTACGTCCGGGCTCGCAGGGCGATGAGCAGTTCTTC
CDR3 length: 13; clone size: many; D gene: TRBD1; J gene: TRBJ1-5; V gene: TRBV20-1; CDR3 protein: CSALDRANQPQHF; CDR3 DNA: TGCAGTGCTTTGGACAGGGCCAATCAGCCCCAGCATTTT
CDR3 length: 13; clone size: -; D gene: -; J gene: TRBJ2-7; V gene: TRBV10-1; CDR3 protein: CATRSNNGYEKYF; CDR3 DNA: TGCGCCACCAGGTCCAACAATGGATACGAGAAGTACTTC
CDR3 length: 15; clone size: many; D gene: -; J gene: TRBJ2-7; V gene: TRBV9; CDR3 protein: CASSSQDGLAYEQYF; CDR3 DNA: TGTGCCAGCAGCTCCCAAGATGGCCTAGCCTACGAGCAGTACTTC
CDR3 length: 17; clone size: few; D gene: -; J gene: TRBJ2-2; V gene: TRBV3-1; CDR3 protein: CASSQGTYPKNTGELFF; CDR3 DNA: TGTGCCAGCAGCCAAGGGACTTACCCCAAGAACACCGGGGAGCTGTTTTTT
CDR3 length: 15; clone size: many; D gene: -; J gene: TRBJ2-2; V gene: TRBV27; CDR3 protein: CASSLSGPNTGELFF; CDR3 DNA: TGTGCCAGCAGTTTATCAGGTCCGAACACCGGGGAGCTGTTTTTT
CDR3 length: 16; clone size: many; D gene: -; J gene: TRBJ2-3; V gene: TRBV20-1; CDR3 protein: CSASRRNLGVTDTQYF; CDR3 DNA: TGCAGTGCTAGTCGCCGCAATCTAGGGGTCACAGATACGCAGTATTTT
CDR3 length: 16; clone size: many; D gene: -; J gene: TRBJ2-5; V gene: TRBV7-9; CDR3 protein: CASTSWGTGLQETQYF; CDR3 DNA: TGTGCCAGCACCTCCTGGGGAACAGGTCTGCAAGAGACCCAGTACTTC
CDR3 length: 15; clone size: many; D gene: -; J gene: TRBJ1-5; V gene: TRBV4-1; CDR3 protein: CASSQERVGSQPQHF; CDR3 DNA: TGCGCCAGCAGCCAAGAGAGGGTCGGGAGTCAGCCCCAGCATTTT
CDR3 length: 13; clone size: many; D gene: -; J gene: TRBJ1-6; V gene: TRBV20-1; CDR3 protein: CSARPTGISPLHF; CDR3 DNA: TGCAGTGCTAGGCCTACAGGGATTTCACCCCTCCACTTT
CDR3 length: 15; clone size: many; D gene: -; J gene: TRBJ2-7; V gene: TRBV5-1; CDR3 protein: CASSLAGQVPYEQYF; CDR3 DNA: TGCGCCAGCAGCTTGGCCGGGCAGGTTCCCTACGAGCAGTACTTC
CDR3 length: 14; clone size: many; D gene: -; J gene: TRBJ2-2; V gene: TRBV27; CDR3 protein: CASSPNLVSGELFF; CDR3 DNA: TGTGCCAGCAGTCCCAACCTAGTCTCCGGGGAGCTGTTTTTT
CDR3 length: 14; clone size: many; D gene: -; J gene: TRBJ2-1; V gene: TRBV7-2; CDR3 protein: CASSHPPGHNEQFF; CDR3 DNA: TGTGCCAGCAGCCACCCCCCCGGCCACAATGAGCAGTTCTTC
CDR3 length: 15; clone size: many; D gene: -; J gene: TRBJ1-3; V gene: TRBV7-2; CDR3 protein: CASSLGAGTGNTIYF; CDR3 DNA: TGTGCCAGCAGCTTAGGGGCAGGGACTGGAAACACCATATATTTT
CDR3 length: 12; clone size: many; D gene: -; J gene: TRBJ1-6; V gene: TRBV6-5; CDR3 protein: CASSEIGSPLHF; CDR3 DNA: TGTGCCAGCAGTGAGATAGGATCACCCCTCCACTTT
CDR3 length: 19; clone size: many; D gene: TRBD2; J gene: TRBJ2-4; V gene: TRBV7-2; CDR3 protein: CASSFPDRGGPAAKNIQYF; CDR3 DNA: TGTGCCAGCAGCTTTCCGGACCGGGGGGGCCCTGCAGCCAAAAACATTCAGTACTTC
CDR3 length: 15; clone size: many; D gene: -; J gene: TRBJ2-5; V gene: TRBV28; CDR3 protein: CASSFRSPGRETQYF; CDR3 DNA: TGTGCCAGCAGTTTTCGGTCCCCGGGGAGGGAGACCCAGTACTTC
CDR3 length: 17; clone size: -; D gene: -; J gene: TRBJ2-1; V gene: TRBV2; CDR3 protein: CASSGTGPKFSYNEQFF; CDR3 DNA: TGTGCCAGCAGTGGCACAGGTCCTAAATTCTCCTACAATGAGCAGTTCTTC